These 15 T cell receptor beta chains originate from one sample sequenced in a study of cytomegalovirus exposure and HLA in healthy donors. Libraries were prepared by immunoSEQ multiplex PCR; TCRdb keeps only in-frame clonotypes and omits some of them. The sample has about 160,000 clones, approximately 84% seen once. Sample: PBMCs. These TCRs come from a man aged 25-45 years in good health and CMV-seropositive.

This clone has a handful of counts. The chain is built from TRBV6-5 and TRBJ2-3, with TRBD1 as a possible D gene (6 bases). Germline V CDR1 and CDR2: MNHEY, SVGAGI. V lost 6 bases, J lost 3 bases, and 10 bases lay in between. CDR3 length: 13 amino acids. In nucleotides, the CDR3 is TGTGCCAGCAGACAGGGTGTGACAGATACGCAGTATTTT. This codes for CASRQGVTDTQYF.

The chain joins TRBV7-2 to TRBJ1-6; TRBD1 aligns across 7 bases. The CDR3 is 15 residues long. V trimming: 6 bases; J trimming: 2 bases; junction bases outside the gene matches: 4. Looked up from germline, CDR1 is SGHTA and CDR2 is FQGNSA. The CDR3 DNA reads as TGTGCCAGCAGTGACAGGGCCGCCTATAATTCACCCCTCCACTTT. Translation: CASSDRAAYNSPLHF.

V usage is TRBV7-2 and J usage is TRBJ1-5, with a weak D call TRBD1 (6 bases). Germline CDR1 is SGHTA and CDR2 is FQGNSA. V lost 1 base and J 4 bases, leaving 8 bases between the germline ends. The CDR3 has 14 amino acids. The CDR3 nucleotides read TGTGCCAGCAGCTTAGTCCAGGGGAATCAGCCCCAGCATTTT. Its protein is CASSLVQGNQPQHF.

The chain is built from TRBV5-4 and TRBJ2-7; possibly TRBD1 for D (6 bases). The CDR3 consists of 15 residues. Germline CDR1 SGHNT, CDR2 YYREEE (reference sequence). Trimming took off 5 bases at V and 1 base at J, with 16 bases between the two ends. The CDR3 region is CASSYGTRGSYEQYF. CDR3 DNA: TGTGCCAGCAGTTATGGGACAAGGGGGTCCTACGAGCAGTACTTC.

This clone was seen just once. The chain carries TRBV5-1 and TRBJ1-1; 7 positions agree with TRBD1. Germline CDR1 and CDR2: SGHRS and YFSETQ. The CDR3 covers 14 residues. The V and J ends lost 0 bases and 11 bases, in that order; junction bases with no gene match: 10. The CDR3 DNA sequence: TGCGCCAGCAGCTTGGGGACAGGCCCGGGCGGCGCTTTCTTT. Amino acid sequence: CASSLGTGPGGAFF.

The chain is built from TRBV10-3 and TRBJ2-5; tentative D call: TRBD2 (6 bases). Germline V gives CDR1 ENHRY, CDR2 SYGVKD. The CDR3 has 12 residues. Between the trimmed V and J ends, which lost 10 bases and 4 bases, there was a span of 13 bases. The CDR3 nucleotides are TGTGCCACACTAGCCGCGGGAGAGACCCAGTACTTC. Encoded protein: CATLAAGETQYF.

Only a few counts were recorded for this clone. The chain couples TRBV10-3 to TRBJ2-1; 11 nucleotides align to TRBD2. The CDR3 runs 14 residues. The trim removed 4 bases at V and 7 bases at J, leaving 3 bases unmatched. Per germline, CDR1 ENHRY and CDR2 SYGVKD. The CDR3 nucleotides read TGTGCCATCAGTGGACTAGCGGGGAAGAATGAGCAGTTCTTC. Translating it yields CAISGLAGKNEQFF.

Regarding this clone: The sample holds other DNA sequences that translate to the same CDR3. The chain couples TRBV30 to TRBJ2-7; unclear D gene. The V gene lost 0 bases and the J gene lost 1 base, with 4 bases spanning the gap. CDR1 GTSNPN and CDR2 SVGIG come from the germline V gene (reference sequence). This CDR3 spans 12 amino acids. CDR3 sequence: CAWSVSSYEQYF. The CDR3 DNA reads TGTGCCTGGAGTGTCAGTTCCTACGAGCAGTACTTC.

This clone was observed a few times. The chain uses TRBV9 and TRBJ1-4; TRBD1 agrees at 8 bases. J gave up 4 bases and V 0 bases, and 8 bases lay outside the gene matches. The CDR3 consists of 17 residues. The germline V gene has CDR1 SGDLS and CDR2 YYNGEE. The CDR3 spells CASSVGVTTGVNEKLFF. CDR3 nucleotide sequence: TGTGCCAGCAGCGTAGGAGTGACGACAGGGGTTAATGAAAAACTGTTTTTT.

As regards this clone: Other DNA sequences in this sample translate to the same CDR3. The chain employs TRBV4-1 and TRBJ1-5; D is ambiguous. CDR1 is MGHRA, CDR2 YSYEKL, per germline. The CDR3 contains 13 residues. With 1 base removed from V and 4 bases from J, the gap between germline ends came to 5 bases. The CDR3 here is CASSQGRNQPQHF. The DNA of the CDR3 is TGCGCCAGCAGCCAAGGCCGGAATCAGCCCCAGCATTTT.

J is TRBJ2-7 and V is TRBV28; D is perhaps TRBD1 (5 bases). CDR1 and CDR2 (germline): MDHEN, SYDVKM. The CDR3 runs to 15 residues. Trimming stripped 6 bases from V and 5 bases from J, with 20 bases between. The CDR3 region is CASRPSPQGSHEQYF. The CDR3 DNA reads TGTGCCAGCAGACCCTCACCCCAGGGATCCCACGAGCAGTACTTC.

The chain combines TRBV7-3 with TRBJ2-2; 10 bases match TRBD2. CDR1 is SGHTA, CDR2 FQGTGA, per germline. The V gene end was trimmed by 5 bases and the J gene end by 2 bases; junction bases not matched to a gene: 5. The CDR3 extends over 16 amino acids. Written as DNA, the CDR3 is TGTGCCAGCAGCCCGACACTAGCGGGAAACACCGGGGAGCTGTTTTTT. It is translated as CASSPTLAGNTGELFF.

The sample holds one count of this clone. The J gene is TRBJ2-1, the V gene TRBV6-1; the match to TRBD2 covers 9 bases. V lost 10 bases and J lost 4; bases outside the gene matches: 8. Germline V lookup: CDR1 MNHNS, CDR2 SASEGT. This CDR3 contains 14 residues. CDR3 nucleotide sequence: TGTGCCACCGATAGCGGGAGATCTTACAATGAGCAGTTCTTC. Translated, it gives CATDSGRSYNEQFF.

The V gene is TRBV7-6, the J gene TRBJ1-6; D is uncertain. The germline V gene encodes CDR1 SGHVS and CDR2 FNYEAQ. V dropped 5 bases and J dropped 3 bases, with 20 bases sitting between them. This CDR3 spans 18 amino acids. The CDR3: CASSQTVEKDYYNSPLHF. CDR3 DNA sequence: TGTGCCAGCAGCCAGACCGTGGAAAAGGACTACTATAATTCACCCCTCCACTTT.

The rearrangement uses TRBV28 and TRBJ2-5, with 9 bases matching TRBD2. The V segment lost 6 bases and the J segment 6 bases; nucleotides outside the gene matches: 8. The CDR3 spans 14 residues. The germline V gene has CDR1 MDHEN and CDR2 SYDVKM. The CDR3 DNA sequence: TGTGCCAGCAGACCGCTAGCGGGGATAAAGACCCAGTACTTC. Residues: CASRPLAGIKTQYF.